This T cell receptor (beta chain) was documented in a study of shared clonotypes between healthy human individuals. Measured with immunoSEQ multiplex PCR; TCRdb has only the in-frame clones, and not every one. The table has some 2.4 million clones, approximately 94% seen once; the top ten hold 0.36%. Nashville, Tennessee was home to all donors, each a Caucasian adult. CDR3 length: 14 residues. Germline trimming cut 4 bases from V and 3 bases from J; bases unmatched to any gene: 6. CDR1 is SGHRS and CDR2 is YFSETQ in the germline V gene. This chain joins TRBV5-1 and TRBJ1-1, with 7 positions matching TRBD1. This TCR came from a young man in good health. Some clones in this sample may be carry-over from other donors' samples. Sequencing used naive CD4+ T cells from PBMCs. The sample's subset: CD45RA+ positively selected. The CDR3 is CASSGGQKYTEAFF. CDR3 DNA: TGCGCCAGCAGCGGGGGACAGAAATACACTGAAGCTTTCTTT.